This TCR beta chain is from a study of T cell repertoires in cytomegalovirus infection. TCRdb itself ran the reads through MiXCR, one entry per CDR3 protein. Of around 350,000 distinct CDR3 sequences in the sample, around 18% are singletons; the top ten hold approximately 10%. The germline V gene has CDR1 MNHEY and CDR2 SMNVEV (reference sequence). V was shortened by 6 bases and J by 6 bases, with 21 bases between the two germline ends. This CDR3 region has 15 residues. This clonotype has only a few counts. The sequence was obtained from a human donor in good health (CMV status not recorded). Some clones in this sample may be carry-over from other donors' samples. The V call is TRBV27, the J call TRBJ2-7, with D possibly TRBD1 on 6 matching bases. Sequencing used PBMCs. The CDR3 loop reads CASRGVGRGAGEQYF. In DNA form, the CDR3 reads TGTGCCAGCAGAGGGGTGGGCAGGGGCGCCGGCGAGCAGTACTTC.